The TCR beta chain under discussion was sequenced for a study of blood T cell repertoires in COVID-19. As for the study in general: PBMCs, B-cell-depleted T cells, or T cells provided the cDNA or gDNA that made up the material.

This CDR3 contains 17 residues. V trimming: 3 bases; J trimming: 1 base; junction bases outside the gene matches: 10. Germline V gene sequence: CDR1 SGHRS, CDR2 YFSETQ. The data were produced by immunoSEQ multiplex PCR, yet TCRdb's version contains in-frame clones alone and is incomplete. The repertoire holds about 250,000 clones, with 80% to 90% as singletons. The sequence was collected from a woman younger than 45 who had recovered from COVID-19. Source material: PBMCs or T cells enriched from blood (not recorded which). The chain links TRBV5-1 to TRBJ2-1, with 7 positions matching TRBD1. CDR3 sequence (DNA): TGCGCCAGCAGCTCTGCTATTGACAGGGTATCCTACAATGAGCAGTTCTTC. Protein sequence: CASSSAIDRVSYNEQFF.